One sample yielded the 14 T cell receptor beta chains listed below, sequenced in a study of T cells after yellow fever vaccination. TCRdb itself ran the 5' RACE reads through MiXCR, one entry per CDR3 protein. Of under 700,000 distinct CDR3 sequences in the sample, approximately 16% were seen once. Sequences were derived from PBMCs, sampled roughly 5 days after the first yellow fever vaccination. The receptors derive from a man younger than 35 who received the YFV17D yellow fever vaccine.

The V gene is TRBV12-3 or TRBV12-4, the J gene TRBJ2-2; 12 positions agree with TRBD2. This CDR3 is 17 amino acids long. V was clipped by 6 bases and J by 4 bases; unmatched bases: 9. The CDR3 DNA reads TGTGCCAGCAGCCCTTCGACTAGCGGGGGACGCACCGGGGAGCTGTTTTTT. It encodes CASSPSTSGGRTGELFF.

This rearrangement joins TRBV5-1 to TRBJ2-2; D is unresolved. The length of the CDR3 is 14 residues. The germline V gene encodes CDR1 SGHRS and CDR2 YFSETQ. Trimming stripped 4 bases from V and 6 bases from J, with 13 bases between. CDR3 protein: CASSDALGSGELFF. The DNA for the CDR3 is TGCGCCAGCAGCGACGCGCTAGGGTCCGGGGAGCTGTTTTTT.

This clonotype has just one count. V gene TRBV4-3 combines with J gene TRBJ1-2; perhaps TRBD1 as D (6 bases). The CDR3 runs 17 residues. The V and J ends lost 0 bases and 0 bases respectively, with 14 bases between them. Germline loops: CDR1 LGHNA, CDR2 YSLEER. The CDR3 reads CASSQDLFGTSNYGYTF. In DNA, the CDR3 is TGCGCCAGCAGCCAAGATCTTTTCGGGACATCTAACTATGGCTACACCTTC.

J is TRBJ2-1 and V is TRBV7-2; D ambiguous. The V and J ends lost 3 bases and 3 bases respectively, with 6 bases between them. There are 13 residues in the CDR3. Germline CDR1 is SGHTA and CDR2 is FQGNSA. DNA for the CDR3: TGTGCCAGCAGCTTTACTAACTACAATGAGCAGTTCTTC. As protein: CASSFTNYNEQFF.

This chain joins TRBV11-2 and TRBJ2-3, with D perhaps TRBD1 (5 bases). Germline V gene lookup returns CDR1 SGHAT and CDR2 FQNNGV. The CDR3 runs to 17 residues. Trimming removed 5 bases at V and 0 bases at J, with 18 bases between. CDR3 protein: CASSPPTVRTSTDTQYF. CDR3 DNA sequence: TGTGCCAGCAGCCCACCGACAGTCCGAACTAGCACAGATACGCAGTATTTT.

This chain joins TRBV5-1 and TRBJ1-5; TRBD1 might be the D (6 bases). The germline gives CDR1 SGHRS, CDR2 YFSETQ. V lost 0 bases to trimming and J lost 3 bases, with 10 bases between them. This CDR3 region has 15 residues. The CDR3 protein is CASSLAGANNQPQHF. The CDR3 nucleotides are TGCGCCAGCAGCTTGGCGGGGGCCAACAATCAGCCCCAGCATTTT.

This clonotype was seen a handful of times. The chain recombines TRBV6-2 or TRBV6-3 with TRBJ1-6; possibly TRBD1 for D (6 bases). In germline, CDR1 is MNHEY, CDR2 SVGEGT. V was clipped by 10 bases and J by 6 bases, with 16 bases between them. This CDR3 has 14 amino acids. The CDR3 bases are TGTGCCACCGCAGGGAGGGGGTCTAATTCACCCCTCCACTTT. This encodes CATAGRGSNSPLHF.

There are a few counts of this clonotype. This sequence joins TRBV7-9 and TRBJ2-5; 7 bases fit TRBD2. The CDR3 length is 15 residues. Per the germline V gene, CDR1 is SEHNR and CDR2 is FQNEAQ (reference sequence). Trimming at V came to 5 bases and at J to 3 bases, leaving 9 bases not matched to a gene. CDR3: CASSVGGGEEETQYF. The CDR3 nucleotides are TGTGCCAGCAGCGTGGGGGGGGGGGAAGAAGAGACCCAGTACTTC.

CDR3 in amino acids: CASSFESGEQFF. The CDR3 DNA sequence: TGTGCCAGCAGCTTTGAATCGGGAGAGCAGTTCTTC. The gene calls are TRBV11-2 and TRBJ2-1; maybe TRBD2 (5 bases). Looked up from germline, CDR1 is SGHAT and CDR2 is FQNNGV. CDR3 length equals 12 residues. V gave up 3 bases and J gave up 10 bases, with 10 bases separating them.

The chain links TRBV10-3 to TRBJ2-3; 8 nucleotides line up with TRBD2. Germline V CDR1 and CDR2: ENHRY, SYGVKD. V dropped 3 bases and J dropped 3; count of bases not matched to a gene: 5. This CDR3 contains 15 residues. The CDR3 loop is CAISDLGGDTDTQYF. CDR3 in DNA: TGTGCCATCAGTGACCTCGGGGGGGATACAGATACGCAGTATTTT.

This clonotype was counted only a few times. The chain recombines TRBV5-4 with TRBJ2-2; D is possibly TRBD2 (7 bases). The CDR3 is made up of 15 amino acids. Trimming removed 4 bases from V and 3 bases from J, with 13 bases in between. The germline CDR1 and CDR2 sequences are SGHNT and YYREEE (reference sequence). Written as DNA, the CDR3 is TGTGCCAGCAGCCCCGGGGGGCCTGACACCGGGGAGCTGTTTTTT. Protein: CASSPGGPDTGELFF.

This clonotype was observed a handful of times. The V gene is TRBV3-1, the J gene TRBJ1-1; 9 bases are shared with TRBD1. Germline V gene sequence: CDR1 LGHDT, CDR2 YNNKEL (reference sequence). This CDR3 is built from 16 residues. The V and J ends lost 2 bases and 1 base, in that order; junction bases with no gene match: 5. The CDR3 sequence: CASSQTNRGQNTEAFF. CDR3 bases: TGTGCCAGCAGCCAAACCAACAGGGGGCAGAACACTGAAGCTTTCTTT.

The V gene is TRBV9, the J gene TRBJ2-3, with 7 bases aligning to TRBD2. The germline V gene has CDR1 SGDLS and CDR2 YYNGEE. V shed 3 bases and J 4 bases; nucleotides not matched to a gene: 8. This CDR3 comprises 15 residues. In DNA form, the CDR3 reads TGTGCCAGCAGCGAAGGTACTAGCGCAGCAGATACGCAGTATTTT. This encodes CASSEGTSAADTQYF.

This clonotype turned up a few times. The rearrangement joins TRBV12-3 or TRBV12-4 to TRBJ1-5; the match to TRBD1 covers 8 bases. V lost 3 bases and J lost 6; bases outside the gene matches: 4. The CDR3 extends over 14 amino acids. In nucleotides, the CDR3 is TGTGCCAGCAGTTTGACAGGGGATGGTCAGCCCCAGCATTTT. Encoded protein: CASSLTGDGQPQHF.